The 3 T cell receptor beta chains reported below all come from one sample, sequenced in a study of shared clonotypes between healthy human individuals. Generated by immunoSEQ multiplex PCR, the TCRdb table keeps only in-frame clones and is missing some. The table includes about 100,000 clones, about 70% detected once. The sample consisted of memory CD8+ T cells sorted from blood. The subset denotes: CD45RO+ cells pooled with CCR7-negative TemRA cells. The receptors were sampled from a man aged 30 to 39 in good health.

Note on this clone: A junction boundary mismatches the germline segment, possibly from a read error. The CDR3 protein is CASSYGIAGGYAEQYF. The DNA of the CDR3 is TGTGCCAGCAGTTACGGAATAGCGGGAGGGTATGCCGAGCAATACTTC. V is TRBV6-6 and J is TRBJ2-7, with 11 bases lining up with TRBD2. CDR1 and CDR2 from the germline V gene are MNHNY and SVGAGI (reference sequence). The CDR3 sequence is 16 residues long.

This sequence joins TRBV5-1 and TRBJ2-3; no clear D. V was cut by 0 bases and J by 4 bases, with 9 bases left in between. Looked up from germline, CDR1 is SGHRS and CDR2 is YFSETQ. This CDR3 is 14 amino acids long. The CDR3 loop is CASSLDGTSDTQYF. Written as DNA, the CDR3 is TGCGCCAGCAGCTTGGATGGTACTTCAGATACGCAGTATTTT.

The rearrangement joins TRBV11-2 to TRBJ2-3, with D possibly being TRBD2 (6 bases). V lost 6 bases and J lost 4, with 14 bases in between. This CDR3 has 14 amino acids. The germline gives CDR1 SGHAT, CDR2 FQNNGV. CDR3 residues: CASRHHREPDTQYF. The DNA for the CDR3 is TGTGCCAGCAGACACCACCGGGAGCCAGATACGCAGTATTTT.